This T cell receptor beta chain was sequenced in a study of beta chain features in type 1 diabetes. The overall study: Healthy donors and patients had similar age, gender and cell yields.

Expressed TCRB transcripts were sequenced because the entire RNA isolate underwent reverse transcription. The protocol was immunoSEQ multiplex PCR, while the TCRdb copy is restricted to in-frame clones and leaves out a portion. The table has more than 250,000 clones, roughly an eighth seen once; the top ten hold under 0.02%. This clone was seen only a few times. Its antigen is currently unknown. The CDR3 extends over 14 amino acids. V shed 0 bases and J shed 1 base, with 6 bases lying between them. Germline CDR1 and CDR2: MNHEY and SVGAGI. Study-level points and caveats: TCRB CDR3 length was moderately but significantly reduced in all four CD4+ subsets of Type 1 diabetes patients.

Every donor had blood drawn once into heparin, about 116 mL on average. Using CD45RO/CCR7/CD25/CD127/CD95/CD27, CD4+ naive, central memory, regulatory and stem cell-like memory cells were sorted. The source material was naive CD4+ T cells from blood. The origin of this receptor is a man in his thirties or forties with type 1 diabetes. This chain uses TRBV6-5 with TRBJ1-2; D unclear. The CDR3 coding sequence is TGTGCCAGCAGTTACTCTACAGTTAACTATGGCTACACCTTC. Translated: CASSYSTVNYGYTF.